A single sample is the source of the 19 T cell receptor beta chains below, sequenced in a study of T-cell reconstitution after alpha-beta-depleted transplantation in children. Preparation of the TCRbeta library involved a method that used unique molecular identifiers. TCRdb reanalysed the PCR reads using MiXCR and keeps one entry per CDR3 protein. Of around 300,000 distinct CDR3 sequences listed, around 20% are singletons. The specimen was PBMCs, mostly from graft donor cells, collected 180 days after TCRalphabeta/CD19-depleted stem cell transplant. The receptors derive from a male patient under 18 who had a stem cell transplant for acute lymphoblastic leukemia, so the T cells may come from the graft donor.

This rearrangement joins TRBV19 to TRBJ2-7, with 9 bases aligning to TRBD1. Germline V gene lookup returns CDR1 LNHDA and CDR2 SQIVND (reference sequence). This CDR3 is 14 amino acids long. V shed 6 bases, J shed 5 bases, and the junction held 8 bases outside the gene matches. CDR3 loop: CASSLDRGDDEQYF. CDR3 nucleotides: TGTGCCAGTAGCCTCGACAGGGGGGACGACGAGCAGTACTTC.

The J gene is TRBJ2-1, the V gene TRBV10-3; 9 bases are shared with TRBD2. CDR1 and CDR2 from the germline V gene are ENHRY and SYGVKD. Trimming at V came to 0 bases and at J to 3 bases, leaving 6 bases not matched to a gene. This CDR3 comprises 17 residues. The CDR3 nucleotides read TGTGCCATCAGTGAGTCGCCTCTAGCGGGGAACTACAATGAGCAGTTCTTC. This translates into CAISESPLAGNYNEQFF.

Only a few counts were recorded for this clonotype. CDR3 protein: CASSVDPTSFRYEQYF. DNA of the CDR3: TGTGCCAGCAGCGTAGACCCTACTAGCTTTCGCTACGAGCAGTACTTC. The chain couples TRBV9 to TRBJ2-7; perhaps TRBD2 as D (6 bases). V dropped 0 bases and J dropped 3 bases, with 16 bases sitting between them. The length of the CDR3 is 16 residues. Germline-derived CDR1 and CDR2 are SGDLS and YYNGEE.

CDR3 DNA: TGCAGCGTTGACTCGGGCATGAACACTGAAGCTTTCTTT. Its translation: CSVDSGMNTEAFF. The V and J genes are TRBV29-1 and TRBJ1-1; D is ambiguous. CDR1 is SQVTM, CDR2 ANQGSEA, per germline. Trimming pared 3 bases from V and 0 bases from J, leaving 8 bases between. The CDR3 spans 13 residues.

This clonotype was picked up a small number of times. The CDR3 protein is CASSLFRMETQYF. As DNA, the CDR3 is TGCGCCAGCAGCTTGTTTCGGATGGAGACCCAGTACTTC. The chain links TRBV5-1 to TRBJ2-5; D is unclear. With 1 base removed from V and 5 bases from J, the gap between germline ends came to 9 bases. There are 13 residues in the CDR3. Germline lookup yields CDR1 SGHRS and CDR2 YFSETQ.

The V call is TRBV7-9, the J call TRBJ2-7; 8 positions agree with TRBD2. The CDR3 covers 15 residues. V lost 5 bases, J lost 3 bases, and 9 bases stayed unmatched. Germline V lookup: CDR1 SEHNR, CDR2 FQNEAQ (reference sequence). This CDR3 is CASSPRTSHGYEQYF. The CDR3 DNA reads TGTGCCAGCAGCCCCCGGACTAGCCACGGCTACGAGCAGTACTTC.

This clonotype was observed a few times. This rearrangement joins TRBV9 to TRBJ2-1; the match to TRBD2 covers 9 bases. This CDR3 region has 15 residues. CDR1 SGDLS and CDR2 YYNGEE come from the germline V gene. The V segment lost 0 bases and the J segment 4 bases; nucleotides outside the gene matches: 2. The DNA for the CDR3 is TGTGCCAGCAGCGTAGCCACTAGCGGGTACAATGAGCAGTTCTTC. It codes for CASSVATSGYNEQFF.

The chain combines TRBV12-3 or TRBV12-4 with TRBJ2-7, with 10 bases matching TRBD1. This CDR3 contains 14 residues. V shed 6 bases, J shed 3 bases, and the junction held 5 bases outside the gene matches. The CDR3 nucleotides read TGTGCCAGCAGCCAAGACAGGGGGCACTACGAGCAGTACTTC. Residues: CASSQDRGHYEQYF.

The V gene is TRBV9, the J gene TRBJ2-7; TRBD2 matches at 9 bases. Losses at the gene ends were 0 bases for V and 3 bases for J; bases not matched to a gene: 4. Germline-derived CDR1 and CDR2 are SGDLS and YYNGEE. The CDR3 length is 15 residues. CDR3 sequence (DNA): TGTGCCAGCAGCGTAGGGGGTAGCGGGAGCTACGAGCAGTACTTC. Protein sequence: CASSVGGSGSYEQYF.

V usage is TRBV5-6 and J usage is TRBJ2-3, with D unclear. V was clipped by 0 bases and J by 2 bases, with 4 bases between them. CDR3 size: 13 residues. The germline V gene has CDR1 SGHDT and CDR2 YYEEEE. The CDR3 coding sequence is TGTGCCAGCAGCTTGGAGGTCACAGATACGCAGTATTTT. Protein: CASSLEVTDTQYF.

The rearrangement joins TRBV7-9 to TRBJ2-1, with unresolved D. V was shortened by 4 bases and J by 0 bases, with 10 bases between the two germline ends. This CDR3 comprises 15 residues. Germline CDR1 reads SEHNR; CDR2 reads FQNEAQ (reference sequence). Written as DNA, the CDR3 is TGTGCCAGCAGCTCCGAGCCCTTCTCCTACAATGAGCAGTTCTTC. Residues: CASSSEPFSYNEQFF.

The chain joins TRBV20-1 to TRBJ2-1, with 9 bases matching TRBD2. J lost 4 bases, V lost 6 bases, and 7 bases had no gene match. The length of the CDR3 is 14 residues. From germline, CDR1 is DFQATT and CDR2 SNEGSKA (reference sequence). The CDR3 nucleotides read TGCAGTGCCACCCCTAGCGGGATTTACAATGAGCAGTTCTTC. This sequence encodes CSATPSGIYNEQFF.

The chain joins TRBV5-1 to TRBJ2-7; 7 positions agree with TRBD1. Trimming took 7 bases from V and 2 from J; bases not matched to a gene: 9. CDR1 is SGHRS, CDR2 YFSETQ, per germline. CDR3 length equals 14 residues. CDR3 sequence: CASAQGQRTYEQYF. The CDR3 DNA follows: TGCGCCAGCGCCCAGGGACAGAGAACCTACGAGCAGTACTTC.

This chain uses TRBV20-1 with TRBJ1-2; 8 bases map to TRBD1. This CDR3 is built from 16 residues. The trim removed 4 bases at V and 8 bases at J, leaving 18 bases unmatched. Germline V gene data show CDR1 as DFQATT and CDR2 as SNEGSKA (reference sequence). CDR3 amino acids: CSAKDARRTGKMGYTF. The CDR3 nucleotides read TGCAGTGCTAAGGACGCCCGACGGACAGGGAAGATGGGCTACACCTTC.

This clonotype appeared once. The CDR3: CASSQENRLDTQYF. CDR3 in DNA: TGCGCCAGCAGCCAAGAAAATAGGCTAGATACGCAGTATTTT. The gene calls are TRBV4-1 and TRBJ2-3; D gene uncertain. The CDR3 has 14 amino acids. Germline CDR1 is MGHRA and CDR2 is YSYEKL. Trimming left V 0 bases short and J 5 bases short, with 9 bases between.

This clonotype has only a few counts. The V and J genes are TRBV7-6 and TRBJ2-7; 8 bases map to TRBD2. The germline V gene has CDR1 SGHVS and CDR2 FNYEAQ. Losses at the gene ends were 6 bases for V and 3 bases for J; bases not matched to a gene: 19. The CDR3 spans 18 residues. The DNA of the CDR3 is TGTGCCAGCAGTCCGAACCCAGGCGGGAGGCACCTAGGCTACGAGCAGTACTTC. It translates to CASSPNPGGRHLGYEQYF. The full variable domain, completed using reference TRBV7-6 and TRBJ2-7, is GAGVSQSPRYKVTKRGQDVALRCDPISGHVSLYWYRQALGQGPEFLTYFNYEAQQDKSGLPNDRFSAERPEGSISTLTIQRTEQRDSAMYRCASSPNPGGRHLGYEQYFGPGTRLTVT.

This clonotype has a handful of counts. V is TRBV4-1 and J is TRBJ2-7; TRBD1 aligns across 7 bases. The CDR3 covers 16 residues. The germline CDR1 and CDR2 sequences are MGHRA and YSYEKL. Unmatched junction bases numbered 6, after V lost 0 bases and J lost 1 base. The CDR3 reads CASSQDLWTGSYEQYF. The CDR3 DNA sequence: TGCGCCAGCAGCCAAGATCTTTGGACAGGTTCCTACGAGCAGTACTTC.

A few counts support this clonotype. CDR3 amino acids: CASSVTDPYEQYF. For the CDR3, the DNA is TGCGCCAGCAGCGTGACAGATCCTTACGAGCAGTACTTC. The chain joins TRBV5-1 to TRBJ2-7; tentatively, D is TRBD1 (5 bases). The CDR3 runs to 13 residues. Trimming took 4 bases from V and 4 from J, leaving 12 bases between them. Germline CDR1 is SGHRS and CDR2 is YFSETQ.

The chain has TRBV25-1 and TRBJ2-1; D perhaps matches TRBD1 (6 bases). Germline CDR1 reads MGHDK; CDR2 reads SYGVNS. The CDR3 covers 16 residues. Between the trimmed V and J ends, which lost 2 bases and 2 bases, there was a span of 13 bases. The CDR3 is CASSETGSLTYNEQFF. In DNA, the CDR3 is TGTGCCAGCAGTGAAACAGGGTCTTTAACCTACAATGAGCAGTTCTTC.